Sequencing of this TCR beta chain was carried out in a study of shared clonotypes between healthy human individuals. The CDR3 totals 16 residues. CDR1 WSHSY and CDR2 SAAADI come from the germline V gene. V lost 6 bases and J 4 bases, leaving 21 bases between the germline ends. Naive-designated CD8 cells lacked CD45RO, were positively enriched for CCR7, and omitted terminally differentiated effector memory CD45RA+ cells. The data were produced by immunoSEQ multiplex PCR, yet TCRdb's version contains in-frame clones alone and is incomplete. Among millions of clones, around 93% were seen once, and the ten largest hold more than 1.5%.

This rearrangement joins TRBV10-2 to TRBJ1-1; possible D gene TRBD1, 5 bases. The specimen sequenced was naive CD8+ T cells from PBMCs. The TCR originated in a man aged 18-30 years in good health. Some clones in this sample may be carry-over from other donors' samples. The CDR3 bases are TGCGCCAGCAGCGAACCCCAGGGACCGGTTGCCACTGAAGCTTTCTTT. This translates into CASSEPQGPVATEAFF.